This T cell receptor beta chain was profiled in a study of blood T cell repertoires in COVID-19. Study at large: Acute-phase and convalescent COVID-19 samples originated in the United States, Italy and Spain. PBMCs, B-cell-depleted T cells, or T cells provided the cDNA or gDNA that made up the material.

Authors' data handling: The authors estimated nucleated cell counts from reference gene primer amplification. Assay used: immunoSEQ multiplex PCR; TCRdb lists only in-frame clones, some missing. The V and J calls and the clone size are those of that table, but D and trimming were determined from the DNA. Among around 95,000 clones listed, just over 85% were seen once. The material sequenced was peripheral blood. This clonotype originated in a human donor in a cohort sampled during active COVID-19.

Here the CDR3 DNA reads TGTGCCAGCAGCCATGACAGGCTTGCCTACAATGAGCAGTTCTTC. Amino acids: CASSHDRLAYNEQFF. The rearrangement joins TRBV6-5 to TRBJ2-1; weak D call: TRBD1 (6 bases). V dropped 6 bases and J dropped 2 bases, with 14 bases sitting between them. The CDR3 loop spans 15 amino acids. The germline CDR1 and CDR2 sequences are MNHEY and SVGAGI.